Sequencing of this T cell receptor (beta chain) was carried out in a study of blood T cell repertoires in COVID-19. On the study more broadly: Some COVID-19 samples were acute and others convalescent; all came from the United States, Italy and Spain. PBMCs, B-cell-depleted T cells, or T cells provided the cDNA or gDNA that made up the material.

Source study methods: How many nucleated cells were present was estimated from reference gene primer amplification. Profiled with immunoSEQ multiplex PCR; TCRdb holds only in-frame clones, not every one. The V and J calls and clone size were taken over from that table, and D and trimming were inferred from the DNA. Of approximately 200,000 clones listed, over 80% are singletons. CDR3 size: 13 residues. Deletions cut 5 bases from V and 7 bases from J, with 15 bases between. Germline V gene data show CDR1 as SGHTA and CDR2 as FQGNSA. The source of this sequence is a human donor in a cohort sampled during active COVID-19. The chain joins TRBV7-2 to TRBJ2-7; D uncertain. The sequencing sample was made of peripheral blood. The CDR3 DNA is TGTGCCAGCAGCCTTGACACCGTCCGGGAGCAGTACTTC. The encoded protein is CASSLDTVREQYF.